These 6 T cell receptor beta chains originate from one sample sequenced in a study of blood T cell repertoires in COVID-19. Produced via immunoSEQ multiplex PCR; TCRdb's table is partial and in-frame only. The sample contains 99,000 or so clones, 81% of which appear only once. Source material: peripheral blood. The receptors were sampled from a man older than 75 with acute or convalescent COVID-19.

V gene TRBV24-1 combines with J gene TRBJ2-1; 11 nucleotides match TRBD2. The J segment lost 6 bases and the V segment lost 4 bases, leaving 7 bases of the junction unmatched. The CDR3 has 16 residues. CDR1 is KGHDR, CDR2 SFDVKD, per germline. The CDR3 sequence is CATSEGGLAAGNEQFF. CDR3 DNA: TGTGCCACCAGTGAGGGGGGACTAGCGGCGGGCAATGAGCAGTTCTTC.

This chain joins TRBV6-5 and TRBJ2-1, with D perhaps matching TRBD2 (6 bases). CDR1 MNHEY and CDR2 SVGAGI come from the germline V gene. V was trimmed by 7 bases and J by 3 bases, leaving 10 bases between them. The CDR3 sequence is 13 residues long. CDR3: CASIRDFYNEQFF. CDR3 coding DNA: TGTGCCAGCATCCGGGACTTCTACAATGAGCAGTTCTTC.

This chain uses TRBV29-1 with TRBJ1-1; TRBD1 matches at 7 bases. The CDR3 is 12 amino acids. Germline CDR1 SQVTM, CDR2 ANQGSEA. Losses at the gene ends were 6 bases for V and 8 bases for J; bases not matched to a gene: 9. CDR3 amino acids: CSVARGTVEAFF. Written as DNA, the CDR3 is TGCAGCGTCGCCAGGGGGACAGTGGAAGCTTTCTTT.

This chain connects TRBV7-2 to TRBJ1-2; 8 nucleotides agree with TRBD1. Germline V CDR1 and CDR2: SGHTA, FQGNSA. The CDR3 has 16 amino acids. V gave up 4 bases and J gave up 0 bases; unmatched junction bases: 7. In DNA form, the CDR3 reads TGTGCCAGCAGCTGGTTACAGGGGGGCACTAACTATGGCTACACCTTC. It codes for CASSWLQGGTNYGYTF.

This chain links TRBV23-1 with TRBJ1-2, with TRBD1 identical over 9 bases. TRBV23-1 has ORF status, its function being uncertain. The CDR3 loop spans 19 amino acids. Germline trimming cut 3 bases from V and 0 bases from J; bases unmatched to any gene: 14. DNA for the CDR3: TGCGCCAGCAGTCATGTAACCGGGACAGGGATGCCCTCTAACTATGGCTACACCTTC. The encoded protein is CASSHVTGTGMPSNYGYTF.

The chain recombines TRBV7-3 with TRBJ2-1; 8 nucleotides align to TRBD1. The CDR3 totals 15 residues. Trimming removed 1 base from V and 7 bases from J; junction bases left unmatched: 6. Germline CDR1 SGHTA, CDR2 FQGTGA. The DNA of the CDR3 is TGTGCCAGCAGCTTAAGGGCAGGGGGCCGGAATGAGCAGTTCTTC. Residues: CASSLRAGGRNEQFF.